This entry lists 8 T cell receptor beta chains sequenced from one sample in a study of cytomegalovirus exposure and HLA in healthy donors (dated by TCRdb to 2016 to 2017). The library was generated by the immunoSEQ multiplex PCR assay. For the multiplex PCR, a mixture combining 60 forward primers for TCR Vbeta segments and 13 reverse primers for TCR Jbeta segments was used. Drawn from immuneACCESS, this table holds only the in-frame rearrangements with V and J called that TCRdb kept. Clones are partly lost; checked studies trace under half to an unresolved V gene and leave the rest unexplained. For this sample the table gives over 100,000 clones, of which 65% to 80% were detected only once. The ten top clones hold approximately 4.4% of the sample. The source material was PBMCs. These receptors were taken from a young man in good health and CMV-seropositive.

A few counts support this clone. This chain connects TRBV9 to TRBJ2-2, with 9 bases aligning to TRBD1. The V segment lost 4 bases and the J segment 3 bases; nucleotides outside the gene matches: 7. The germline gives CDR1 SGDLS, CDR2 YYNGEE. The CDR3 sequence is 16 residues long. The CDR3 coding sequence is TGTGCCAGCAGCCCCCAAGGGACAGGGTACACCGGGGAGCTGTTTTTT. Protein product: CASSPQGTGYTGELFF. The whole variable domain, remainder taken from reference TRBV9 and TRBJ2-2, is DSGVTQTPKHLITATGQRVTLRCSPRSGDLSVYWYQQSLDQGLQFLIQYYNGEERAKGNILERFSAQQFPDLHSELNLSSLELGDSALYFCASSPQGTGYTGELFFGEGSRLTVL.

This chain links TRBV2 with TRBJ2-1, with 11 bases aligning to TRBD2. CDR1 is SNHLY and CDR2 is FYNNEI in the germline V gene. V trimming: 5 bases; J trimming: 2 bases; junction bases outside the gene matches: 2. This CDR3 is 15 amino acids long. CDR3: CASSSSGGTYNEQFF. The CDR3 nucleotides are TGTGCCAGCAGTTCTAGCGGGGGGACCTACAATGAGCAGTTCTTC. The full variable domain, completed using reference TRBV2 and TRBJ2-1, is EPEVTQTPSHQVTQMGQEVILRCVPISNHLYFYWYRQILGQKVEFLVSFYNNEISEKSEIFDDQFSVERPDGSNFTLKIRSTKLEDSAMYFCASSSSGGTYNEQFFGPGTRLTVL.

The chain's CDR3 is CASSPQSGWAETQYF. Here the CDR3 DNA reads TGTGCCAGCAGCCCCCAATCAGGGTGGGCAGAGACCCAGTACTTC. The V and J genes are TRBV7-3 and TRBJ2-5, with D possibly TRBD1 on 5 matching bases. The CDR3 is 15 residues long. Germline lookup yields CDR1 SGHTA and CDR2 FQGTGA. V was shortened by 5 bases and J by 4 bases, with 17 bases between the two germline ends.

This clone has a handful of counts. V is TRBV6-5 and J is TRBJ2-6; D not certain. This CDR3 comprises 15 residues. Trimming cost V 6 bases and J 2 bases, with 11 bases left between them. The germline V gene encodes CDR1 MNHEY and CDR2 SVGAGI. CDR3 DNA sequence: TGTGCCAGCAGCCCGAGAGTGCCTGGGGCCAACGTCCTGACTTTC. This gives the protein CASSPRVPGANVLTF.

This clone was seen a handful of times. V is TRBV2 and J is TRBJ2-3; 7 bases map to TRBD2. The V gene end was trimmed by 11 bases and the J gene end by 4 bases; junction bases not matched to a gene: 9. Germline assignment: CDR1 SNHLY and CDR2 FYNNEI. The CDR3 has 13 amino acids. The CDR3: CALTAGNSDTQYF. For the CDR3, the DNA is TGTGCCCTAACAGCGGGGAATTCAGATACGCAGTATTTT.

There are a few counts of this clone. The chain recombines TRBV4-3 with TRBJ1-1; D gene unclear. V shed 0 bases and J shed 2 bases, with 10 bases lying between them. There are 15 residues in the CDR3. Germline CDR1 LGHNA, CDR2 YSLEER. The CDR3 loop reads CASSQDGGENTEAFF. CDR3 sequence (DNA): TGCGCCAGCAGCCAAGATGGCGGGGAAAACACTGAAGCTTTCTTT.

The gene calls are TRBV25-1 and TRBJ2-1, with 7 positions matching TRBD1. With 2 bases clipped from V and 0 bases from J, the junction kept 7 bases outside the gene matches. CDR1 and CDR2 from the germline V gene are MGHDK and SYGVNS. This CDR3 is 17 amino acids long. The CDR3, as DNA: TGTGCCAGCAGTGAACCCACAGGGGCCCGCTCCTACAATGAGCAGTTCTTC. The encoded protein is CASSEPTGARSYNEQFF.

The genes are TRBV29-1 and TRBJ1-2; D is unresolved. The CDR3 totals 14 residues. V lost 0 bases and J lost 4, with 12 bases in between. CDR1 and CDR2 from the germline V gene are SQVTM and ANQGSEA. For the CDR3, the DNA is TGCAGCGTTGAAGATGGGGAGGCCTTCTATGGCTACACCTTC. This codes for CSVEDGEAFYGYTF.